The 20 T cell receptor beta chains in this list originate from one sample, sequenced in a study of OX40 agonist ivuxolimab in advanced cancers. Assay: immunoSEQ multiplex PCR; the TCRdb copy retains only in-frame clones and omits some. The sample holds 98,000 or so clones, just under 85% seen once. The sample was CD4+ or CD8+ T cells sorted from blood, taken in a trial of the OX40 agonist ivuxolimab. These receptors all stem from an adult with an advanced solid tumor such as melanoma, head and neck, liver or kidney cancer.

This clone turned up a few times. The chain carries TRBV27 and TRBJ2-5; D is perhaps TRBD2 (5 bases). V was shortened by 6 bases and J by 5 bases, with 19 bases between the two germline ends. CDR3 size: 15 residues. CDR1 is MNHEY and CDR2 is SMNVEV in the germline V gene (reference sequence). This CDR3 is CASSLGNRPGETQYF. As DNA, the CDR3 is TGTGCCAGCAGCCTCGGGAATAGGCCCGGGGAGACCCAGTACTTC.

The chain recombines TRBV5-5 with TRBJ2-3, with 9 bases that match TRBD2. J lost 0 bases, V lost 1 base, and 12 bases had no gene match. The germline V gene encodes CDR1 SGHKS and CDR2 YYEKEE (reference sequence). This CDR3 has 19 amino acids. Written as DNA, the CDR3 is TGTGCCAGCAGCTTGAAGTCCCTAGCGGGGCAAACTAGCACAGATACGCAGTATTTT. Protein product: CASSLKSLAGQTSTDTQYF.

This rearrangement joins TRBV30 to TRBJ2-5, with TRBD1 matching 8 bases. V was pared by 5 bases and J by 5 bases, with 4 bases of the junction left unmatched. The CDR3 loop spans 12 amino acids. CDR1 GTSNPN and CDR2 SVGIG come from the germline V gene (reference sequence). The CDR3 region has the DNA TGTGCCTGGTACAGGGGGGAGGAGACCCAGTACTTC. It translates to CAWYRGEETQYF.

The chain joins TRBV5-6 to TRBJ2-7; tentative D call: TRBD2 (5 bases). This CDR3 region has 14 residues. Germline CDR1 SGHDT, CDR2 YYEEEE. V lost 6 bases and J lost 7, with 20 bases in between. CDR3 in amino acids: CASTPRRTGMEQYF. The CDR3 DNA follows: TGTGCCAGCACCCCACGGCGGACTGGGATGGAGCAGTACTTC. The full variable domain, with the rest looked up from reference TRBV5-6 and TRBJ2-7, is DAGVTQSPTHLIKTRGQQVTLRCSPKSGHDTVSWYQQALGQGPQFIFQYYEEEERQRGNFPDRFSGHQFPNYSSELNVNALLLGDSALYLCASTPRRTGMEQYFGPGTRLTVT.

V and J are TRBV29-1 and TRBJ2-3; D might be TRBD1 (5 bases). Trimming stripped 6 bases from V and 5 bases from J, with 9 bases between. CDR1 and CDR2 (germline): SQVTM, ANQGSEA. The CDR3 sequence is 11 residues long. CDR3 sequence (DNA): TGCAGCGTGCGTCAGGGAGATACGCAGTATTTT. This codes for CSVRQGDTQYF.

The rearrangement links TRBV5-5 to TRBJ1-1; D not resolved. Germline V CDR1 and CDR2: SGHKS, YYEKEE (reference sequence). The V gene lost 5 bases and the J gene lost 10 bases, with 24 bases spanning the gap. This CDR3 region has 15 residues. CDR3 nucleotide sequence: TGTGCCAGCAGAAGGGTACAAACCGAACGGCCTGGAGCTTTCTTT. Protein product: CASRRVQTERPGAFF.

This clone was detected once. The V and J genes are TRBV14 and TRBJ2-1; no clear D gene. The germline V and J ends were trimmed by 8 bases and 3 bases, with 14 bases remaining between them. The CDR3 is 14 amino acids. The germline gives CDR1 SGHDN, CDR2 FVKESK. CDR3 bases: TGTGCCAGCTCTCGGGCCTCCTACTACAATGAGCAGTTCTTC. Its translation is CASSRASYYNEQFF.

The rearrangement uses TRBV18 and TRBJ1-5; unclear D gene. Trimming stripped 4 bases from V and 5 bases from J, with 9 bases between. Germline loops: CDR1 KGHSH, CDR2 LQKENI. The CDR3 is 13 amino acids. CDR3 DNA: TGTGCCAGCTCACTCATTCGGGATCAGCCCCAGCATTTT. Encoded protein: CASSLIRDQPQHF.

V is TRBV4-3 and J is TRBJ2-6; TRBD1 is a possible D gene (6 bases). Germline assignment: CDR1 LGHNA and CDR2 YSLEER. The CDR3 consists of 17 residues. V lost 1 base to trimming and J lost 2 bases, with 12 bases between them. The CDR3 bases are TGCGCCAGCAGCCAAGGGGCCAGGGGAGCTGGGGCCAACGTCCTGACTTTC. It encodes CASSQGARGAGANVLTF.

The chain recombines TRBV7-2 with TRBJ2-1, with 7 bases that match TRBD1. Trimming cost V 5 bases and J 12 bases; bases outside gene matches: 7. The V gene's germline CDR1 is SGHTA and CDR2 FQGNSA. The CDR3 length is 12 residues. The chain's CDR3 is CASSRRRTGQFF. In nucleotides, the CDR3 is TGTGCCAGCAGCCGAAGAAGGACAGGGCAGTTCTTC.

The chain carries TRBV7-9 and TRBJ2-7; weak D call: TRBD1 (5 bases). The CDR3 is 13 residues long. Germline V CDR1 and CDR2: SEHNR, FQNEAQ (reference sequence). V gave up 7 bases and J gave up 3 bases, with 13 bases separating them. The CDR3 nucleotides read TGTGCCAGCATCCCCCGACAGAGCTACGAGCAGTACTTC. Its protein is CASIPRQSYEQYF.

This chain's CDR3 is CASSSDQGEQYF. The CDR3 region has the DNA TGTGCCAGCAGCTCCGACCAGGGAGAGCAGTACTTC. The chain couples TRBV7-2 to TRBJ2-7, with TRBD1 as a possible D gene (5 bases). Germline V gene data show CDR1 as SGHTA and CDR2 as FQGNSA. The ends were cut back, 4 bases at V and 7 bases at J, with 11 bases in the middle. This CDR3 region has 12 residues. Based on the CDR3 plus reference TRBV7-2 and TRBJ2-7, the full variable domain is GAGVSQSPSNKVTEKGKDVELRCDPISGHTALYWYRQSLGQGLEFLIYFQGNSAPDKSGLPSDRFSAERTGGSVSTLTIQRTQQEDSAVYLCASSSDQGEQYFGPGTRLTVT.

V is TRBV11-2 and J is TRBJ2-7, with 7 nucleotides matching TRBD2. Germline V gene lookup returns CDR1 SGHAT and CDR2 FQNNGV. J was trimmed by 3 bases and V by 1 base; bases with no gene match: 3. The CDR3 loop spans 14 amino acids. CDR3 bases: TGTGCCAGCAGCTTAGCCGGGGGGATCTACGAGCAGTACTTC. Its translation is CASSLAGGIYEQYF.

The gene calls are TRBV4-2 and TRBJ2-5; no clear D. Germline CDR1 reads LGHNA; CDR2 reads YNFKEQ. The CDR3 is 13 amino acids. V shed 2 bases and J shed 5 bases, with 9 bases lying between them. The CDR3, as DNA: TGTGCCAGCAGCCAACGACTGGGGGAGACCCAGTACTTC. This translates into CASSQRLGETQYF.

The CDR3 here is CASSAGQLNTEAFF. Here the CDR3 DNA reads TGTGCCAGCAGTGCGGGACAGTTGAACACTGAAGCTTTCTTT. V gene TRBV2 combines with J gene TRBJ1-1, with 7 bases that match TRBD1. CDR3 length: 14 amino acids. The germline gives CDR1 SNHLY, CDR2 FYNNEI. V lost 4 bases to trimming and J lost 0 bases; unmatched junction nucleotides: 2.

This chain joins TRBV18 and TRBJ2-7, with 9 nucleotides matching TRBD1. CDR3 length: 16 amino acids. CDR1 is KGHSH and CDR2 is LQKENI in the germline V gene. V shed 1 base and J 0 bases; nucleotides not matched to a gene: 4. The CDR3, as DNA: TGTGCCAGCTCACCACGACAGGGGGTGTCCTCCTACGAGCAGTACTTC. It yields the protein CASSPRQGVSSYEQYF.

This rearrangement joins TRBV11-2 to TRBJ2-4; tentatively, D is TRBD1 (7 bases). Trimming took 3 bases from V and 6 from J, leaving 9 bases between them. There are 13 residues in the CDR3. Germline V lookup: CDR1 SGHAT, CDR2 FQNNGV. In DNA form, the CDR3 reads TGTGCCAGCAGCTTGCGGGACAGAAACATTCAGTACTTC. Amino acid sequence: CASSLRDRNIQYF.

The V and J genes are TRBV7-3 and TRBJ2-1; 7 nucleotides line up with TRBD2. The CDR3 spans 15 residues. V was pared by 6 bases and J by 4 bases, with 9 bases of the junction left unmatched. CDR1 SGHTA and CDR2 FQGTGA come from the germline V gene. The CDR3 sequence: CASSKSGTKYNEQFF. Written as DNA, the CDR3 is TGTGCCAGCAGTAAATCCGGGACTAAATACAATGAGCAGTTCTTC.

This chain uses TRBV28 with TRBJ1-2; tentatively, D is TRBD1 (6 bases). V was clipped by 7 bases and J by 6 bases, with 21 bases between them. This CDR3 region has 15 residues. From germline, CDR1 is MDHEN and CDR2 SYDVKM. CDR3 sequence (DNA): TGTGCCAGCACCTCCCTGGGGGGGGGCGCGCATGGCTACACCTTC. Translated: CASTSLGGGAHGYTF.

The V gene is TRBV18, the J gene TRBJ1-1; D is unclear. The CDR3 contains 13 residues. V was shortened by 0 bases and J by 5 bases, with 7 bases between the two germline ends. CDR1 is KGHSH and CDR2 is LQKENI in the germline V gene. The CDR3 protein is CASSPPDSTEAFF. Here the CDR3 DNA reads TGTGCCAGCTCACCACCGGATTCGACTGAAGCTTTCTTT.